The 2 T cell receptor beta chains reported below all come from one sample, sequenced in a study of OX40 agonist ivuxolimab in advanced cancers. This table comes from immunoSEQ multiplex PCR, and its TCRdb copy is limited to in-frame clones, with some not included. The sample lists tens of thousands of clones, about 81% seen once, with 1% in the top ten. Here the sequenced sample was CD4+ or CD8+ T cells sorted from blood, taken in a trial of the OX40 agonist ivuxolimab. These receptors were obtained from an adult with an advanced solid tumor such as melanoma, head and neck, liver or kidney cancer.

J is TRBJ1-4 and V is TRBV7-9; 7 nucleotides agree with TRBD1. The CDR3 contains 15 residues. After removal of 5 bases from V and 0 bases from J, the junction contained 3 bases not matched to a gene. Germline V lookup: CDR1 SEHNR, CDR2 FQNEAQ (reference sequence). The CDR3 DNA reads TGTGCCAGCAGCGTCCAGGGGGCAACTAATGAAAAACTGTTTTTT. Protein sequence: CASSVQGATNEKLFF.

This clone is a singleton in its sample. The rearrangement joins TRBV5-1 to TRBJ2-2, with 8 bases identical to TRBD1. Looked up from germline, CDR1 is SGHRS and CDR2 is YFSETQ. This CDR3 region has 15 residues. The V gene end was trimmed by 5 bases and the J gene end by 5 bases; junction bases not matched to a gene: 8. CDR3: CASRLKTGDTGELFF. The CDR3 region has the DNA TGCGCCAGCAGATTGAAGACAGGGGATACCGGGGAGCTGTTTTTT. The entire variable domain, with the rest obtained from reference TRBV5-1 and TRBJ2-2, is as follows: KAGVTQTPRYLIKTRGQQVTLSCSPISGHRSVSWYQQTPGQGLQFLFEYFSETQRNKGNFPGRFSGRQFSNSRSEMNVSTLELGDSALYLCASRLKTGDTGELFFGEGSRLTVL.